The present entry profiles one T cell receptor beta chain with its context. The data belong to a study of CD8 T cells in Susac syndrome. Peripheral blood CD8+ and CD4+ T cells were profiled by TCR beta sequencing. Relapsing-remitting disease, either stable or active, was present in the treatment-naive patients who were the multiple sclerosis controls. RNA, at about 0.45 to 1 ug, was reverse transcribed with random hexamers. TCRdb re-called the immunoSEQ multiplex PCR reads through MiXCR, storing one row per CDR3 protein. The sample has 300,000 to 350,000 distinct CDR3 sequences; about 90% are singletons. Sequences were obtained from CD4+ T cells from PBMCs. This TCR derives from a human donor with multiple sclerosis.

CDR3 in amino acids: CASRTSGTGRSGYTF. Written as DNA, the CDR3 is TGTGCCAGCAGAACCTCCGGGACAGGTCGAAGTGGCTACACCTTC. The chain carries TRBV12-3 or TRBV12-4 and TRBJ1-2, with 8 bases aligning to TRBD1. V lost 6 bases, J lost 7 bases, and 13 bases stayed unmatched. This CDR3 has 15 residues.